The entry below gives a single T cell receptor (beta chain) sequence along with its context. Its antigen is as yet unknown. This record comes from a study of T cell responses to AZD1222 COVID-19 vaccine. Findings of the study overall: It was only a handful of AZD1222 recipients who were seropositive at baseline. A mostly white British donor set with more females was recruited, and clonal diversity was possibly underestimated. Increased Spike-specific TCR breadth and depth were observed after two AZD1222 doses.

TCRdb keeps only in-frame clones here, not all; method: immunoSEQ multiplex PCR. The table records 90,000 to 100,000 clones, 85% of them present only once. Germline CDR1 MNHEY, CDR2 SVGAGI. This CDR3 has 15 amino acids. V was pared by 0 bases and J by 8 bases, with 11 bases between. This chain links TRBV6-5 with TRBJ1-6; possibly TRBD1 for D (5 bases). The material was peripheral blood, obtained 28 days after the second AZD1222 dose. The TCR was taken from an adult who received the AZD1222 COVID-19 vaccine. In nucleotides, the CDR3 is TGTGCCAGCAGTTACTCGGACGGGGGGGATTCACCCCTCCACTTT. It translates to CASSYSDGGDSPLHF.